This T cell receptor (beta chain) was identified in a study of cytomegalovirus exposure and HLA in healthy donors. As concerns this clone: Its antigen remains unidentified. The sample contains more than one DNA sequence encoding this CDR3.

Germline V gene data show CDR1 as MGHRA and CDR2 as YSYEKL. The CDR3 is made up of 16 amino acids. The junction had 3 bases not matched to a gene; V was cut back by 1 base and J by 0 bases. A multiplex PCR was run with 60 Vbeta primers and 13 Jbeta primers. Only in-frame clones appear in the TCRdb table, and some are missing; sequencing was by immunoSEQ multiplex PCR. The sample has about 120,000 clones, under 85% seen once. Findings of the study overall: A likely sequencing artifact accounted for one observed cluster of highly shared sequence variants. Researchers counted around 160 TCR beta chains as cytomegalovirus-associated.

The origin of this receptor is a man aged 18 to 29 in good health and CMV-seropositive. Sequenced sample: PBMCs. The chain combines TRBV4-1 with TRBJ1-1, with TRBD1 matching 9 bases. The CDR3: CASSQGRDRVNTEAFF. The DNA for the CDR3 is TGCGCCAGCAGCCAAGGGAGGGACAGGGTGAACACTGAAGCTTTCTTT.